Below are 28 T cell receptor beta chains sequenced from a single sample in a study of cytomegalovirus exposure and HLA in healthy donors. Data came from immunoSEQ multiplex PCR; TCRdb stores just in-frame clones and leaves some out. The data contain fewer than 55,000 clones, around 94% of them singletons. What was sequenced was PBMCs. The receptors stem from a man aged 18 to 30 in good health and CMV-seronegative.

For the CDR3, the DNA is TGTGCCAGCAGCTTAACAGGATCGAACACCGGGGAGCTGTTTTTT. This gives the protein CASSLTGSNTGELFF. This rearrangement joins TRBV7-9 to TRBJ2-2, with D perhaps TRBD1 (5 bases). Trimming stripped 2 bases from V and 0 bases from J, with 7 bases between. Germline V gene lookup returns CDR1 SEHNR and CDR2 FQNEAQ (reference sequence). The CDR3 consists of 15 residues. Combining the CDR3 with reference TRBV7-9 and TRBJ2-2 gives the whole variable domain DTGVSQNPRHKITKRGQNVTFRCDPISEHNRLYWYRQTLGQGPEFLTYFQNEAQLEKSRLLSDRFSAERPKGSFSTLEIQRTEQGDSAMYLCASSLTGSNTGELFFGEGSRLTVL.

The table lists this clone with a few counts. The chain is built from TRBV28 and TRBJ2-7; 7 bases are a match to TRBD2. The germline V gene has CDR1 MDHEN and CDR2 SYDVKM. J lost 0 bases, V lost 7 bases, and 6 bases had no gene match. The CDR3 runs 14 residues. CDR3 region: CASITGGSSYEQYF. The CDR3 coding sequence is TGTGCCAGCATCACCGGGGGGAGCTCCTACGAGCAGTACTTC. Drawing the rest from reference TRBV28 and TRBJ2-7, the complete variable domain is DVKVTQSSRYLVKRTGEKVFLECVQDMDHENMFWYRQDPGLGLRLIYFSYDVKMKEKGDIPEGYSVSREKKERFSLILESASTNQTSMYLCASITGGSSYEQYFGPGTRLTVT.

This chain connects TRBV5-1 to TRBJ2-1; 14 bases line up with TRBD2. From germline, CDR1 is SGHRS and CDR2 YFSETQ. The CDR3 spans 14 residues. V shed 4 bases and J 10 bases; nucleotides not matched to a gene: 4. CDR3 sequence reads: CASSAGLAGEEQFF. CDR3 bases: TGCGCCAGCAGCGCGGGACTAGCGGGAGAAGAGCAGTTCTTC.

This clone was recorded once. The chain is built from TRBV9 and TRBJ1-3, with D perhaps TRBD1 (5 bases). Trimming took 1 base from V and 1 from J, leaving 12 bases between them. The CDR3 spans 16 residues. In germline, CDR1 is SGDLS, CDR2 YYNGEE. CDR3 amino acids: CASSVSRAPSGNTIYF. The CDR3 coding sequence is TGTGCCAGCAGCGTATCCAGGGCCCCGTCTGGAAACACCATATATTTT.

This sequence joins TRBV7-3 and TRBJ2-5; perhaps TRBD2 as D (5 bases). V was trimmed by 5 bases and J by 3 bases, leaving 16 bases between them. This CDR3 is 15 amino acids long. In germline, CDR1 is SGHTA, CDR2 FQGTGA. CDR3 region: CASSPSGFAEETQYF. The CDR3 DNA follows: TGTGCCAGCAGCCCCTCGGGGTTTGCGGAAGAGACCCAGTACTTC.

The chain has TRBV5-7 and TRBJ2-1; a possible D gene is TRBD2 (5 bases). TRBV5-7 is identified as an open reading frame with a role that is uncertain. This CDR3 has 14 residues. The germline V and J ends were trimmed by 6 bases and 6 bases, with 16 bases remaining between them. The CDR3 DNA follows: TGTGCCAGCACCGGGATCCAGCCGACCAATGAGCAGTTCTTC. Protein: CASTGIQPTNEQFF.

This clone was seen just once. V usage is TRBV7-9 and J usage is TRBJ2-3; 9 bases fit TRBD1. V shed 5 bases, J shed 4 bases, and the junction held 10 bases outside the gene matches. In germline, CDR1 is SEHNR, CDR2 FQNEAQ (reference sequence). CDR3 length: 16 residues. The CDR3 region has the DNA TGTGCCAGCAGCCTTGGGGACAGGGAACGGGCAGATACGCAGTATTTT. Its protein product is CASSLGDRERADTQYF.

J is TRBJ1-5 and V is TRBV27, with D tentatively TRBD1 (6 bases). Trimming pared 6 bases from V and 3 bases from J, leaving 9 bases between. Germline lookup yields CDR1 MNHEY and CDR2 SMNVEV (reference sequence). This CDR3 is built from 13 residues. DNA of the CDR3: TGTGCCAGCAGACAGGGCGTCAATCAGCCCCAGCATTTT. Protein product: CASRQGVNQPQHF.

The chain employs TRBV28 and TRBJ2-5, with a tentative D call TRBD1 (5 bases). Near its end, the DNA agrees better with TRBJ2-7, so the J call may be wrong. Germline lookup yields CDR1 MDHEN and CDR2 SYDVKM. The CDR3 has 11 residues. CDR3 sequence: CAAGQGYEQYF. The CDR3 bases are TGTGCCGCCGGGCAGGGCTACGAGCAGTACTTC.

V usage is TRBV11-2 and J usage is TRBJ2-1; 12 nucleotides match TRBD2. The J segment lost 10 bases and the V segment lost 0 bases, leaving 10 bases of the junction unmatched. CDR1 is SGHAT and CDR2 is FQNNGV in the germline V gene. The CDR3 is 17 residues long. CDR3 residues: CASSLDPGGLAGKEQFF. CDR3 nucleotide sequence: TGTGCCAGCAGCTTAGATCCTGGGGGACTAGCGGGTAAAGAGCAGTTCTTC. Filled out from reference TRBV11-2 and TRBJ2-1, the complete variable domain reads EAGVAQSPRYKIIEKRQSVAFWCNPISGHATLYWYQQILGQGPKLLIQFQNNGVVDDSQLPKDRFSAERLKGVDSTLKIQPAKLEDSAVYLCASSLDPGGLAGKEQFFGPGTRLTVL.

J is TRBJ1-3 and V is TRBV5-1, with D perhaps matching TRBD1 (5 bases). Trimming removed 4 bases at V and 4 bases at J, with 12 bases between. The CDR3 is made up of 14 amino acids. Germline loops: CDR1 SGHRS, CDR2 YFSETQ. The CDR3 loop reads CASSGGDAGNTIYF. The DNA for the CDR3 is TGCGCCAGCAGCGGAGGGGACGCCGGAAACACCATATATTTT.

The gene calls are TRBV18 and TRBJ2-7; no firm D call. The germline gives CDR1 KGHSH, CDR2 LQKENI. CDR3 length equals 15 residues. V lost 6 bases and J lost 3, with 18 bases in between. The CDR3 region has the DNA TGTGCCAGCTCGCCCCGGGTCCAATATTTCTACGAGCAGTACTTC. Protein product: CASSPRVQYFYEQYF.

The chain recombines TRBV19 with TRBJ2-5; weak D call: TRBD2 (6 bases). From germline, CDR1 is LNHDA and CDR2 SQIVND (reference sequence). The CDR3 has 13 amino acids. The V end was cut by 5 bases, the J end by 4 bases, with 11 bases between. CDR3: CASSGGGRETQYF. The CDR3 bases are TGTGCCAGTAGTGGGGGAGGAAGAGAGACCCAGTACTTC.

Only one count was recorded for this clone. This chain links TRBV14 with TRBJ2-1, with 8 bases that match TRBD2. The CDR3 spans 17 residues. CDR1 is SGHDN, CDR2 FVKESK, per germline. With V trimmed by 4 bases and J by 0 bases, 8 bases remained unmatched. The CDR3 DNA sequence: TGTGCCAGCAGCCCCCGGGGGGGCGCCAGCTCCTACAATGAGCAGTTCTTC. Protein product: CASSPRGGASSYNEQFF. Full variable domain (remainder filled in from reference TRBV14 and TRBJ2-1): EAGVTQFPSHSVIEKGQTVTLRCDPISGHDNLYWYRRVMGKEIKFLLHFVKESKQDESGMPNNRFLAERTGGTYSTLKVQPAELEDSGVYFCASSPRGGASSYNEQFFGPGTRLTVL.

CDR3 coding DNA: TGTGCCAGCAGTGACCAGAACAGGTACAATGAGCAGTTCTTC. As protein: CASSDQNRYNEQFF. The V call is TRBV6-6, the J call TRBJ2-1; tentative D call: TRBD1 (5 bases). The ends were cut back, 5 bases at V and 4 bases at J, with 12 bases in the middle. The CDR3 consists of 14 residues. Germline CDR1 and CDR2: MNHNY and SVGAGI (reference sequence).

This chain connects TRBV13 to TRBJ2-3; 8 bases are a match to TRBD2. After removal of 2 bases from V and 4 bases from J, the junction contained 11 bases not matched to a gene. The CDR3 loop spans 17 amino acids. CDR1 PRHDT and CDR2 FYEKMQ come from the germline V gene (reference sequence). The CDR3 loop is CASSLSPGLDFPDTQYF. The DNA for the CDR3 is TGTGCCAGCAGCTTATCCCCGGGACTAGATTTCCCAGATACGCAGTATTTT.

The gene calls are TRBV19 and TRBJ2-1, with D unresolved. This CDR3 contains 15 residues. In germline, CDR1 is LNHDA, CDR2 SQIVND (reference sequence). With 3 bases removed from V and 5 bases from J, the gap between germline ends came to 14 bases. The CDR3 DNA reads TGTGCCAGTAGTATTTCCTCGAATCACAACAATGAGCAGTTCTTC. Protein sequence: CASSISSNHNNEQFF.

The rearrangement links TRBV11-2 to TRBJ2-1; TRBD2 aligns across 8 bases. Per germline, CDR1 SGHAT and CDR2 FQNNGV. The CDR3 is made up of 15 amino acids. Trimming took 5 bases from V and 4 from J; bases not matched to a gene: 7. CDR3 DNA: TGTGCCAGCAGCACCTCCGGGACTAGTTACAATGAGCAGTTCTTC. Residues: CASSTSGTSYNEQFF.

The CDR3 nucleotides are TGTGCCAGCAGTGACCTAGCGGGAGGGACAGATACGCAGTATTTT. Residues: CASSDLAGGTDTQYF. The J gene is TRBJ2-3, the V gene TRBV6-1, with TRBD2 matching over 12 bases. The CDR3 runs 15 residues. V lost 3 bases, J lost 3 bases, and 1 base stayed unmatched. CDR1 and CDR2 from the germline V gene are MNHNS and SASEGT.

The J gene is TRBJ2-5, the V gene TRBV11-3; TRBD2 matches at 12 bases. Per germline, CDR1 SGHNT and CDR2 YENEEA. With 3 bases clipped from V and 9 bases from J, the junction kept 11 bases outside the gene matches. CDR3 length: 16 residues. CDR3 region: CASSFTTSGSNRAQYF. The CDR3, as DNA: TGTGCCAGCAGCTTTACGACTAGCGGGAGTAATAGGGCCCAGTACTTC.

The chain couples TRBV19 to TRBJ1-5; D ambiguous. Germline V CDR1 and CDR2: LNHDA, SQIVND (reference sequence). The CDR3 runs 17 residues. V was shortened by 0 bases and J by 0 bases, with 12 bases between the two germline ends. DNA of the CDR3: TGTGCCAGTAGTATAGACCCCCCCGGGTATAGCAATCAGCCCCAGCATTTT. This encodes CASSIDPPGYSNQPQHF.

V and J are TRBV14 and TRBJ2-7; perhaps TRBD1 as D (5 bases). Germline CDR1 is SGHDN and CDR2 is FVKESK. CDR3 size: 14 residues. The V end lost 3 bases, the J end lost 7 bases, and 16 bases lay between the germline ends. CDR3 nucleotides: TGTGCCAGCAGCCAGGGTTCAGGGCGTGGGGAGCAGTACTTC. As protein: CASSQGSGRGEQYF.

The rearrangement links TRBV2 to TRBJ2-2, with D perhaps TRBD2 (5 bases). CDR3 length: 15 residues. CDR1 is SNHLY, CDR2 FYNNEI, per germline. Trimming shortened V by 0 bases and J by 6 bases, and 11 bases separated the two germline ends. The CDR3 DNA reads as TGTGCCAGCAGTGAAGCCGACTACCTAGCCGGGGAGCTGTTTTTT. This encodes CASSEADYLAGELFF.

By proportion, this clone is medium-sized. CDR3 sequence reads: CASSQSAGGSSDEQYF. In nucleotides, the CDR3 is TGTGCCAGCAGCCAAAGCGCTGGCGGGAGCTCGGACGAGCAGTACTTC. The chain uses TRBV4-2 and TRBJ2-7; TRBD2 agrees at 7 bases. In germline, CDR1 is LGHNA, CDR2 YNFKEQ. Germline trimming cut 2 bases from V and 5 bases from J; bases unmatched to any gene: 12. This CDR3 has 16 amino acids.

The genes are TRBV6-1 and TRBJ1-5, with D possibly matching TRBD1 (5 bases). Germline V gene lookup returns CDR1 MNHNS and CDR2 SASEGT. The CDR3 sequence is 14 residues long. V lost 6 bases to trimming and J lost 6 bases, with 15 bases between them. The DNA of the CDR3 is TGTGCCAGCAGGCTCTTAAGGGGCGGTCAGCCCCAGCATTTT. Translating it yields CASRLLRGGQPQHF.

The J gene is TRBJ2-3, the V gene TRBV4-1; possibly TRBD2 for D (6 bases). CDR1 and CDR2 (germline): MGHRA, YSYEKL. The CDR3 covers 17 residues. The germline V and J ends were trimmed by 3 bases and 6 bases, with 22 bases remaining between them. CDR3 residues: CASSQRRMETREDTQYF. DNA for the CDR3: TGCGCCAGCAGCCAGCGCCGGATGGAGACTAGAGAGGATACGCAGTATTTT.

The CDR3 DNA reads TGTGCTAGTGGGTCCCCTGGACTAGCGGGTCCGGCCGGGGAGCTGTTTTTT. Encoded protein: CASGSPGLAGPAGELFF. The chain couples TRBV12-5 to TRBJ2-2, with 11 bases lining up with TRBD2. V was pared by 6 bases and J by 6 bases, with 12 bases of the junction left unmatched. The CDR3 sequence is 17 residues long. Per germline, CDR1 LGHNT and CDR2 FRNRAP.

The gene calls are TRBV6-1 and TRBJ2-1; 7 positions agree with TRBD1. After removal of 1 base from V and 8 bases from J, the junction contained 8 bases not matched to a gene. The germline gives CDR1 MNHNS, CDR2 SASEGT. CDR3 length: 15 amino acids. The CDR3: CASSEVWTGRDEQFF. For the CDR3, the DNA is TGTGCCAGCAGTGAAGTTTGGACAGGCCGCGATGAGCAGTTCTTC.